In this sample, the clone carrying this T cell receptor beta chain turned up many times. Its specificity is not known. After constant-region reverse-primer amplification, full-length variable regions underwent semi-nested PCR with Nested Universal Primer A. MiXCR, run by TCRdb on the 5' RACE reads, gives a single entry per CDR3 protein. The table has about 55,000 distinct CDR3 sequences, about a sixth seen once. Study conclusions and caveats: The larger-cohort validation was restricted to a single TCR beta V-J rearrangement rather than whole repertoires.

Trimming stripped 4 bases from V and 1 base from J, with 14 bases between. Germline V gene data show CDR1 as SQVTM and CDR2 as ANQGSEA. The CDR3 has 14 amino acids. This TCR was sampled from a female donor with breast cancer. The chain links TRBV29-1 to TRBJ2-7; tentative D call: TRBD2 (6 bases). Sequences were obtained from naive CD4+ T cells sorted from blood. As to subset: naive CD4+ T cells, CD4+CD45RA+CD25-. The CDR3 spells CSVGRGITSYEQYF. Here the CDR3 DNA reads TGCAGCGTTGGGAGGGGCATAACTTCCTACGAGCAGTACTTC.